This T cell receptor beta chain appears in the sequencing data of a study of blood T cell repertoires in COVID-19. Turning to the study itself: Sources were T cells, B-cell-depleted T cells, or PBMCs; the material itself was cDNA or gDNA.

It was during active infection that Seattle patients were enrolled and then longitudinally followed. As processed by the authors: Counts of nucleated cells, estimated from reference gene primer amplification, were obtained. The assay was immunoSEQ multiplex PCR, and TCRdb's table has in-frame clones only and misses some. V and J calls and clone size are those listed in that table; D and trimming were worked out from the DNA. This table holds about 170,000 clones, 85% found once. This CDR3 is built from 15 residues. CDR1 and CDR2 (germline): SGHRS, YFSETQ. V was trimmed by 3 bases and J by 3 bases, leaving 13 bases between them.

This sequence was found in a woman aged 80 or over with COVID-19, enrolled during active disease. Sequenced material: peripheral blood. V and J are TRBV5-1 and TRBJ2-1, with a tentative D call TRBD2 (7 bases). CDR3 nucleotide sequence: TGCGCCAGCAGCTCCGGGGGCGGGGGCTACAATGAGCAGTTCTTC. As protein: CASSSGGGGYNEQFF. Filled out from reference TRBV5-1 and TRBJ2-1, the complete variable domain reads KAGVTQTPRYLIKTRGQQVTLSCSPISGHRSVSWYQQTPGQGLQFLFEYFSETQRNKGNFPGRFSGRQFSNSRSEMNVSTLELGDSALYLCASSSGGGGYNEQFFGPGTRLTVL.